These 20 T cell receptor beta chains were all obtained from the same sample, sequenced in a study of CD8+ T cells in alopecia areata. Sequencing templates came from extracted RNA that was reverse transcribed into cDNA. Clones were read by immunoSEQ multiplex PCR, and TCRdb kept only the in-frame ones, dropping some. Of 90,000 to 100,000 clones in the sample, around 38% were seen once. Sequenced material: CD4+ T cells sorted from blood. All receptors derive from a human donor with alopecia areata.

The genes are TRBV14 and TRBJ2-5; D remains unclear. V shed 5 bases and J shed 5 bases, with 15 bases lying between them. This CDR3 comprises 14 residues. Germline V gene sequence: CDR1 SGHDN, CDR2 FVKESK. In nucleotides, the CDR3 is TGTGCCAGCAGCAGACGGGCCAGTGGGGAGACCCAGTACTTC. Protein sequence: CASSRRASGETQYF.

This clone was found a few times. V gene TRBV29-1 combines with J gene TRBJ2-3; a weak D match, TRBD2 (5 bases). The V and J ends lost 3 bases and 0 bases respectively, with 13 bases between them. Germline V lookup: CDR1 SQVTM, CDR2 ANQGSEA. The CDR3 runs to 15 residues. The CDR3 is CSVEYTGSSTDTQYF. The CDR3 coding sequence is TGCAGCGTTGAGTACACGGGGTCCAGCACAGATACGCAGTATTTT.

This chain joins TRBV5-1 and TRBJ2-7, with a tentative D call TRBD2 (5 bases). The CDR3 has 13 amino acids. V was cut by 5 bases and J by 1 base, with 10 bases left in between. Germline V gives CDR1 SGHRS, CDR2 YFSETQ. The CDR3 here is CASSPGDSYEQYF. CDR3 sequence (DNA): TGCGCCAGCAGTCCCGGGGATTCCTACGAGCAGTACTTC.

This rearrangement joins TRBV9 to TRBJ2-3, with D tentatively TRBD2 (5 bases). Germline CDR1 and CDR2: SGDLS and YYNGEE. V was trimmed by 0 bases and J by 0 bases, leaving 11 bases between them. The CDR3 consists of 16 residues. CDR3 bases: TGTGCCAGCAGCGTAGGCAGCGGTCACAGCACAGATACGCAGTATTTT. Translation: CASSVGSGHSTDTQYF.

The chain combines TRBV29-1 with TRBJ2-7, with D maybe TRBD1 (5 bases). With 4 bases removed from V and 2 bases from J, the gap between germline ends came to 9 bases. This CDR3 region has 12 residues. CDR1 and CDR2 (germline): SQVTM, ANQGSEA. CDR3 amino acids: CSVGTLTYEQYF. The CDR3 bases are TGCAGCGTTGGGACACTAACCTACGAGCAGTACTTC.

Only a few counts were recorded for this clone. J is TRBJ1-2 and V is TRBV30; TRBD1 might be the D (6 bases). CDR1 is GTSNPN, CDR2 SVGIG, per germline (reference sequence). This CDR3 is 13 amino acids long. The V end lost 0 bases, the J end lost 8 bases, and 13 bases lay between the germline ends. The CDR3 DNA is TGTGCCTGGAGTGTACAGGCAGGGGTCGGCTACACCTTC. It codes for CAWSVQAGVGYTF. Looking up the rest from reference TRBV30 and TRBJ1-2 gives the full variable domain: SQTIHQWPATLVQPVGSPLSLECTVEGTSNPNLYWYRQAAGRGLQLLFYSVGIGQISSEVPQNLSASRPQDRQFILSSKKLLLSDSGFYLCAWSVQAGVGYTFGSGTRLTVV.

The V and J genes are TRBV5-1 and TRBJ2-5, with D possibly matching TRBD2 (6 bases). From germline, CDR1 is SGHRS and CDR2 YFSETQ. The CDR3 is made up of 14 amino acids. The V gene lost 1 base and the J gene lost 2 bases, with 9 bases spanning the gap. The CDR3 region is CASSLLAEQETQYF. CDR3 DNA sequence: TGCGCCAGCAGCTTGTTAGCGGAGCAAGAGACCCAGTACTTC.

The CDR3 nucleotides are TGCGCCAGCAGCCAAGACTGGGGGGGAAGCGGAAACACCATATATTTT. Amino acid sequence: CASSQDWGGSGNTIYF. The genes are TRBV4-3 and TRBJ1-3; the D gene is possibly TRBD1 (5 bases). The V gene lost 0 bases and the J gene lost 4 bases, with 13 bases spanning the gap. Germline V gene lookup returns CDR1 LGHNA and CDR2 YSLEER. This CDR3 has 16 amino acids.

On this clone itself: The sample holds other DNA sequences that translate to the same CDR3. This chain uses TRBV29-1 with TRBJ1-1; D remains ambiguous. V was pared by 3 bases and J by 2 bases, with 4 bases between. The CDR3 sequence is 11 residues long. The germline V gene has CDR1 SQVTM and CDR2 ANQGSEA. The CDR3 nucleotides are TGCAGCGTTGATGGCAACACTGAAGCTTTCTTT. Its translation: CSVDGNTEAFF.

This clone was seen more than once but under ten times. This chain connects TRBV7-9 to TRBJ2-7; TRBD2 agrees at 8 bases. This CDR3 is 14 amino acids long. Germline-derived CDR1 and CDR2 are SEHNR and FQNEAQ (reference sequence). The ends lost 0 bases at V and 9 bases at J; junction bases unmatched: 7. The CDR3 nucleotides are TGTGCCAGCAGCTTAGCCGGGACTAGAAGTTCGCAGTACTTC. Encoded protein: CASSLAGTRSSQYF.

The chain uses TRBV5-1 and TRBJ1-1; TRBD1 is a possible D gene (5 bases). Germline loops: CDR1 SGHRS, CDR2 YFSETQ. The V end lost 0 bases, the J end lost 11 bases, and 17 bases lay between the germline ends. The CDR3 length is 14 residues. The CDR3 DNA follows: TGCGCCAGCAGCTTGGTCGGCAGGGAGGGTGGTGCTTTCTTT. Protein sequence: CASSLVGREGGAFF.

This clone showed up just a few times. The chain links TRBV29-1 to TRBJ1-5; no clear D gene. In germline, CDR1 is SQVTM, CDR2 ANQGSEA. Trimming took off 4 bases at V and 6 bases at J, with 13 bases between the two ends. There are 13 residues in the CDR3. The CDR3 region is CSVVLAVGQPQHF. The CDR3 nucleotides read TGCAGCGTTGTCTTGGCGGTCGGTCAGCCCCAGCATTTT. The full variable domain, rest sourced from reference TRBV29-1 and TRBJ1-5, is SAVISQKPSRDICQRGTSLTIQCQVDSQVTMMFWYRQQPGQSLTLIATANQGSEATYESGFVIDKFPISRPNLTFSTLTVSNMSPEDSSIYLCSVVLAVGQPQHFGDGTRLSIL.

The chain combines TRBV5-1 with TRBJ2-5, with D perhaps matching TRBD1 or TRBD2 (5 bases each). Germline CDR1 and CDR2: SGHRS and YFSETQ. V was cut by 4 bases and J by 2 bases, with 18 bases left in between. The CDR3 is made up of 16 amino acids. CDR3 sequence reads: CASSERSKGRQETQYF. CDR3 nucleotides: TGCGCCAGCAGCGAAAGAAGTAAGGGACGTCAAGAGACCCAGTACTTC.

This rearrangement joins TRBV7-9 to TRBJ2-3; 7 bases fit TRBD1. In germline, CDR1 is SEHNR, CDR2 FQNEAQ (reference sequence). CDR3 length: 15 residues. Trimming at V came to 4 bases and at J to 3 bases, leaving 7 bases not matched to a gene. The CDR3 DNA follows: TGTGCCAGCAGCTATCGGGACAGCGCAACAGATACGCAGTATTTT. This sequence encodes CASSYRDSATDTQYF. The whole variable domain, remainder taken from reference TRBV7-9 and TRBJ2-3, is DTGVSQNPRHKITKRGQNVTFRCDPISEHNRLYWYRQTLGQGPEFLTYFQNEAQLEKSRLLSDRFSAERPKGSFSTLEIQRTEQGDSAMYLCASSYRDSATDTQYFGPGTRLTVL.

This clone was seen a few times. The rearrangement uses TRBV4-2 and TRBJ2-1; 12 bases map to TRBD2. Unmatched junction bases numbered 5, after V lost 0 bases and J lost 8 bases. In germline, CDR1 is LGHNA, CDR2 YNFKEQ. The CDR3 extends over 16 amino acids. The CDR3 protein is CASSQELAGGLDEQFF. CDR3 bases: TGTGCCAGCAGCCAAGAACTAGCGGGGGGCCTGGATGAGCAGTTCTTC.

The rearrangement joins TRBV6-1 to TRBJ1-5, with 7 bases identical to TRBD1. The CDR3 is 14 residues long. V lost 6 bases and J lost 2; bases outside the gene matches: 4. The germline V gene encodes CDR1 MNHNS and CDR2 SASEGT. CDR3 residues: CASRPTGGNQPQHF. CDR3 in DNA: TGTGCCAGCAGACCTACAGGGGGCAATCAGCCCCAGCATTTT.

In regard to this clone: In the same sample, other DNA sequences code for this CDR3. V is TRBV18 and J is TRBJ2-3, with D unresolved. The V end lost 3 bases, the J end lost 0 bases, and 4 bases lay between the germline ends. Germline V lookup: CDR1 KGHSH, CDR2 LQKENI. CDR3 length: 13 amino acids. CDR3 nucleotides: TGTGCCAGCTCACCGTCGAGCACAGATACGCAGTATTTT. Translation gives CASSPSSTDTQYF.

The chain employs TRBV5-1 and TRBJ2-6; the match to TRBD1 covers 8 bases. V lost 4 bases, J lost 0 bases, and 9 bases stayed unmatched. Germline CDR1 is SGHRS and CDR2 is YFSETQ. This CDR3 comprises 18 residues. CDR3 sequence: CASSGRTGLGSGANVLTF. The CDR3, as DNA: TGCGCCAGCAGCGGACGGACAGGGCTAGGCTCTGGGGCCAACGTCCTGACTTTC. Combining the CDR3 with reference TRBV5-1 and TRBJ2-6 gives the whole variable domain KAGVTQTPRYLIKTRGQQVTLSCSPISGHRSVSWYQQTPGQGLQFLFEYFSETQRNKGNFPGRFSGRQFSNSRSEMNVSTLELGDSALYLCASSGRTGLGSGANVLTFGAGSRLTVL.

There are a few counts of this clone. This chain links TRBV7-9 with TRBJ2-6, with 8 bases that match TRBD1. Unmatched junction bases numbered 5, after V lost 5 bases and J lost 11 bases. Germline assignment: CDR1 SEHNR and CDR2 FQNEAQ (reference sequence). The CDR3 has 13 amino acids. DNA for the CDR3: TGTGCCAGCAGCCTCGGACAGGGCTACGTCCTGACTTTC. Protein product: CASSLGQGYVLTF.

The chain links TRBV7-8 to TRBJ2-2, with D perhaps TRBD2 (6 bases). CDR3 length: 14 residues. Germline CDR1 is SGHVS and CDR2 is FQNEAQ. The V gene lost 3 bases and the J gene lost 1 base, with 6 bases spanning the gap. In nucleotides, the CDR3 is TGTGCCAGCAGCTTGGGACTGAACACCGGGGAGCTGTTTTTT. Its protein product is CASSLGLNTGELFF.